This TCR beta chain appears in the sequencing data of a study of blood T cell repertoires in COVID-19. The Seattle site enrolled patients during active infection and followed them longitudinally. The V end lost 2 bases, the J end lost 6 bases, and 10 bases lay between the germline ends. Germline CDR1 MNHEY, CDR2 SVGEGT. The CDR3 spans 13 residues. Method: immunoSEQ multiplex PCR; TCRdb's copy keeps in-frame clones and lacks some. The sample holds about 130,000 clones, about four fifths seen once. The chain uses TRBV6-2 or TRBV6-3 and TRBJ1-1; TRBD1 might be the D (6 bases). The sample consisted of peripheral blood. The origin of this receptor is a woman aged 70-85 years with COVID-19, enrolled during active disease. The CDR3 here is CASSYSRGAEAFF. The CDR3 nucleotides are TGTGCCAGCAGTTACAGCAGGGGCGCTGAAGCTTTCTTT.